The source of this T cell receptor (beta chain) is a study of Graves' ophthalmopathy and Graves' hyperthyroidism. A remark on this clonotype: The target antigen is unknown.

RNA transcripts were the template, and TCR beta CDR3 regions were amplified from them. The authors performed first-round RT-PCR with HTBI primers and then a second-round multiplex PCR. From the multiplex PCR reads, TCRdb called clonotypes with MiXCR, one entry per CDR3 protein. The table records around 520,000 distinct CDR3 sequences, under 45% of them present only once. A diagnosis was made from clinical symptoms together with serum thyroxine, TRAb, thyroid ultrasound and orbital computed tomography. The study's findings and limits: Also, most clonotypes expanded in the thyroid above 0.001 frequency appeared in blood.

Sequenced: peripheral blood or thyroid tissue (not recorded which). The clonotype was recovered from an adult man with Graves' hyperthyroidism.

The CDR3 sequence is CASSFSDRRAQPQHF. Written as DNA, the CDR3 is TGTGCCAGCAGTTTCTCCGACCGACGGGCTCAGCCCCAGCATTTT. V usage is TRBV6-5 and J usage is TRBJ1-5, with D unclear. Germline loops: CDR1 MNHEY, CDR2 SVGAGI. Trimming removed 4 bases from V and 6 bases from J, with 16 bases in between. This CDR3 contains 15 residues.